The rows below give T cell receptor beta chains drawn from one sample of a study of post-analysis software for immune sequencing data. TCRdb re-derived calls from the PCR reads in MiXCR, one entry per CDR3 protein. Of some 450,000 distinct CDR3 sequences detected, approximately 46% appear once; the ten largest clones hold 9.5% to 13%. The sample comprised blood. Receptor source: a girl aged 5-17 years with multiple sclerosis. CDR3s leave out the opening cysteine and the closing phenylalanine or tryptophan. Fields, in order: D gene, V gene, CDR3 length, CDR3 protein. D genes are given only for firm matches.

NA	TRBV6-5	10	ASSRRGDEQY
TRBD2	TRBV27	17	ASSHNPPGLAGTTDTQY
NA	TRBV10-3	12	AISGSGPTDTQY
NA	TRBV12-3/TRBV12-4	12	ASNPTGSIYGYT
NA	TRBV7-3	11	ARTGRGAVGYT
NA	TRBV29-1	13	SAKRERTAQETQY
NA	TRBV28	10	ASSPLVGEQY
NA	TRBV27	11	ASSLSITDTQY
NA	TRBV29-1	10	SVDPGTDTQY
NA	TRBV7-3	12	ASSLMEGGNEQF
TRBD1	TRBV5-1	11	ASSLETGYEQY
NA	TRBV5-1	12	ASSLGGQETEAF
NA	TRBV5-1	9	ASSSGEEQY
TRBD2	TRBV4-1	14	ASSQEAGIAYNEQF
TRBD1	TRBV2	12	ASSRDSSNYGYT
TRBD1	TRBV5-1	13	ASSTSDRVNPEQY
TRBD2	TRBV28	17	ASSPRTRLAGGPTDTQY
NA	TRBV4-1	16	ASSQDGTGRGGNQPQH
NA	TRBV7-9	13	ASSLGVAYNQPQH
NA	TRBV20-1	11	SALLLGTDTQY
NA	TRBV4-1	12	ASSQHPSEDEQF
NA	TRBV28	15	ATDRTVSRQYEKSQY
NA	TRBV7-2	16	ASSDMSGLLNPSYEQY
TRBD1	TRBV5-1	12	ASSPGQDFGGYT
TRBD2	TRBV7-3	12	ASSLTTSGGEQF
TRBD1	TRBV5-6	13	AGSFVGQGSYEQY
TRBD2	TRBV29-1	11	SAYRGGDRCLF
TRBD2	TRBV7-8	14	ASSPLPGLGYNEQF
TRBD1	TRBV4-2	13	ASSQDDRASYEQY
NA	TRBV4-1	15	ASSQVGQTLAKNIQY
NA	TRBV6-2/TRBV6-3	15	ASSYSIDGRFTDTQY
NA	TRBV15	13	ATSRVGKSSYEQY
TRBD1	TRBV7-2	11	ASSQDRGSEAF
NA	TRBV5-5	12	ASSWVGGVTEAF
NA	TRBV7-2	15	ASSATGLFSTNEKLF
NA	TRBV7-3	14	ASSLNSRGRQETQY
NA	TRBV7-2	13	ASSLEQGRIYGYT
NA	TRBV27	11	ASSYSSLKTQY
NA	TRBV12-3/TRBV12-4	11	ASSPSGPRDAF
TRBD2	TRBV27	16	ASSFLTSGRSTSYEQY
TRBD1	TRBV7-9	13	ASSPPDRGGNEQF
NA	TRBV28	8	ASSYNEQF
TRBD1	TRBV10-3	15	AISESRTGAPQETQY
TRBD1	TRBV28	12	ASRQGGVKYEQY
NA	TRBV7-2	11	ATRPGPPETQY
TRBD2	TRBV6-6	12	ASSYAGEDYEQY